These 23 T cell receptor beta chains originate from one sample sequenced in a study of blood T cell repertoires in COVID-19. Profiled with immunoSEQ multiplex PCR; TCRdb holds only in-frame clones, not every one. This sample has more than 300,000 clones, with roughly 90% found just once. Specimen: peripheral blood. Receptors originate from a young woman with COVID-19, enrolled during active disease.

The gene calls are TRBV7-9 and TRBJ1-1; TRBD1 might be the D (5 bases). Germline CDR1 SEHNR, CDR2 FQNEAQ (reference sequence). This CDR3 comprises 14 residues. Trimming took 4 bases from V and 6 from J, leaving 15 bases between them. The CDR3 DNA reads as TGTGCCAGCAGCTGGGGCGGGGTTAGAGCTGAAGCTTTCTTT. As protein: CASSWGGVRAEAFF.

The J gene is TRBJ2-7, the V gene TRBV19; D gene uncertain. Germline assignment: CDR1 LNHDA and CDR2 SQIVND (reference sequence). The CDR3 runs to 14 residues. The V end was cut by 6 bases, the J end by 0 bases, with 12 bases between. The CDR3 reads CASRPSASSYEQYV. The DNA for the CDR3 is TGTGCCAGTAGGCCCAGCGCGAGCTCCTACGAGCAGTACGTC.

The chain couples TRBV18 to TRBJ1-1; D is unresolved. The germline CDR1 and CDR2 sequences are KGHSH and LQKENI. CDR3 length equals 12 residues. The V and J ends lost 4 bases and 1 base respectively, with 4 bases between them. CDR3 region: CASSRQNTEAFF. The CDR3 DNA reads TGTGCCAGCTCACGGCAGAACACTGAAGCTTTCTTT.

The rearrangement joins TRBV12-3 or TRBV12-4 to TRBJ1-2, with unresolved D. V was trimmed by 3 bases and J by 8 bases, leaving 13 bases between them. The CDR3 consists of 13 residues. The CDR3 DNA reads TGTGCCAGCAGTTTTCAAGGCGCGGGGGGCTACACCTTC. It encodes CASSFQGAGGYTF.

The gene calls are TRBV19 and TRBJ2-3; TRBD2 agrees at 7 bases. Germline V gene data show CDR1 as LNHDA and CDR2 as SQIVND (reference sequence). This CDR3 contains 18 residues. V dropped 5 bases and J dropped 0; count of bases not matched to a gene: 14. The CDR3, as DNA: TGTGCCAGTAGTCTCAGTTGGGGCGGGGGTACTAGCACAGATACGCAGTATTTT. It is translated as CASSLSWGGGTSTDTQYF.

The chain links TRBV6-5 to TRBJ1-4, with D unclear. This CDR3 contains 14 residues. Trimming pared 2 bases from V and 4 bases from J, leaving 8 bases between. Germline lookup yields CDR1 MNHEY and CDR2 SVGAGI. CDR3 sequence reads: CASSYVKSNEKLFF. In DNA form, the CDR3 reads TGTGCCAGCAGTTACGTTAAGAGTAATGAAAAACTGTTTTTT.

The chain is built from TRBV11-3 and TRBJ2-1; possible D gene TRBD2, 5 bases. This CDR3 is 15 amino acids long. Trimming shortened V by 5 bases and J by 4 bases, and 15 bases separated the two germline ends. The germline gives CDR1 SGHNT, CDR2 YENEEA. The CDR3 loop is CASSRSGTRYNEQFF. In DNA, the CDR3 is TGTGCCAGCAGCCGGAGCGGAACCAGATACAATGAGCAGTTCTTC. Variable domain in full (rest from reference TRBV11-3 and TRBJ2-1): EAGVVQSPRYKIIEKKQPVAFWCNPISGHNTLYWYLQNLGQGPELLIRYENEEAVDDSQLPKDRFSAERLKGVDSTLKIQPAELGDSAVYLCASSRSGTRYNEQFFGPGTRLTVL.

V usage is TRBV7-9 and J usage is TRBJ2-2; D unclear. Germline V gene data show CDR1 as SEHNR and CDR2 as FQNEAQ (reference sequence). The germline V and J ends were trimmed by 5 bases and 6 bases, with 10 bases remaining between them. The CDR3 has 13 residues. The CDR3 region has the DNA TGTGCCAGCAGCCCCTATTTGGCCGGGGAGCTGTTTTTT. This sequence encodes CASSPYLAGELFF.

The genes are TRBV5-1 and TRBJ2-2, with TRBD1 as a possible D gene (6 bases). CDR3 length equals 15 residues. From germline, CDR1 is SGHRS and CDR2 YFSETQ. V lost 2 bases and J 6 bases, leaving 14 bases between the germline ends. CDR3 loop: CASSLPGTSAGELFF. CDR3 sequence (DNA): TGCGCCAGCAGCTTACCCGGGACAAGTGCCGGGGAGCTGTTTTTT.

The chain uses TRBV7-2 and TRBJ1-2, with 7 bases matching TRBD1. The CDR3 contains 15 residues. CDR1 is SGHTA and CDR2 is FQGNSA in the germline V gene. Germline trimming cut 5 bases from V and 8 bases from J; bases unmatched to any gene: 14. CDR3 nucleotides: TGTGCCAGCAGCACCGACGGGACAGCGGCTGGCGGCTACACCTTC. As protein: CASSTDGTAAGGYTF.

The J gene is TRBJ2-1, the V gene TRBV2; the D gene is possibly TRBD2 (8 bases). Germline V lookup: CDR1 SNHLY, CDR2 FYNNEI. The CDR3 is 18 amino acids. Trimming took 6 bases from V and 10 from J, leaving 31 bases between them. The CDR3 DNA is TGTGCCAGCAGCCCAGGGGGGGGCCGGGTAGCGGGGTTGGAAGAGCAGTTCTTC. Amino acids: CASSPGGGRVAGLEEQFF.

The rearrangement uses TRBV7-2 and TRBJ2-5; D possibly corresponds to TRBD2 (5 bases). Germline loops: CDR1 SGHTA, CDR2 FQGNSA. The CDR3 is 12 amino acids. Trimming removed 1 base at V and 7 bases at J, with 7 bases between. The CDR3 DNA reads TGTGCCAGCAGCTTAGAGAGGGTGACCCAGTACTTC. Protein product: CASSLERVTQYF. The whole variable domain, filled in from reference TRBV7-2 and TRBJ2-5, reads GAGVSQSPSNKVTEKGKDVELRCDPISGHTALYWYRQSLGQGLEFLIYFQGNSAPDKSGLPSDRFSAERTGGSVSTLTIQRTQQEDSAVYLCASSLERVTQYFGPGTRLLVL.

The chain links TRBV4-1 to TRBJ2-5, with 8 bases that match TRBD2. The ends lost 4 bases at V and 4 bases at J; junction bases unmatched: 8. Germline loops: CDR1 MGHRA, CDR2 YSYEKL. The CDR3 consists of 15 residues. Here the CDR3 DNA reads TGCGCCAGCAGCCTAGGACGGGGGGGGAGAGAGACCCAGTACTTC. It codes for CASSLGRGGRETQYF.

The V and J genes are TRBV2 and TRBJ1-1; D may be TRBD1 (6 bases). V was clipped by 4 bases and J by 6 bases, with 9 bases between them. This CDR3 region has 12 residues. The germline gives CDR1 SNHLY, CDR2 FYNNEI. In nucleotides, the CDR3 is TGTGCCAGCAGTGCAGGGGCTCCTGAAGCTTTCTTT. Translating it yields CASSAGAPEAFF.

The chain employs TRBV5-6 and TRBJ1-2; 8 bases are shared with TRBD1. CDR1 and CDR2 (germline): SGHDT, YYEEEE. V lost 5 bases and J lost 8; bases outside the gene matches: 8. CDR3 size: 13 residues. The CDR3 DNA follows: TGTGCCAGCAGTCGTCAGGGGGCGCGCGGCTACACCTTC. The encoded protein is CASSRQGARGYTF.

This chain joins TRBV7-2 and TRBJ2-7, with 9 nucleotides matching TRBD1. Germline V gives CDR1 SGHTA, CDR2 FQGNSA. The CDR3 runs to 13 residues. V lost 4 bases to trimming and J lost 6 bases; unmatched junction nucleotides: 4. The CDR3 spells CASSSGQGGEQYV. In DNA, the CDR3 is TGTGCCAGCAGCTCGGGACAGGGAGGCGAGCAGTACGTC.

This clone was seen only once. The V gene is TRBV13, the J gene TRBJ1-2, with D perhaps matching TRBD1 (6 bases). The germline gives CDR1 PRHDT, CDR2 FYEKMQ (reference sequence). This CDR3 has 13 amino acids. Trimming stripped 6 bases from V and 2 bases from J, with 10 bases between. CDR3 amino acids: CASSQDRNYGYTF. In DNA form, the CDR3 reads TGTGCCAGCAGTCAGGACAGAAACTATGGCTACACCTTC.

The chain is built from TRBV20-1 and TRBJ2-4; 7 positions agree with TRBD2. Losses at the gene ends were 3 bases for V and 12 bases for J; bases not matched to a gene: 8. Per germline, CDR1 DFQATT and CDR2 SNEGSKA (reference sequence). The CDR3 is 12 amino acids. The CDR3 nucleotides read TGCAGTGCTAGTTTAGGGGAGGGAACTCAGTACTTC. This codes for CSASLGEGTQYF.

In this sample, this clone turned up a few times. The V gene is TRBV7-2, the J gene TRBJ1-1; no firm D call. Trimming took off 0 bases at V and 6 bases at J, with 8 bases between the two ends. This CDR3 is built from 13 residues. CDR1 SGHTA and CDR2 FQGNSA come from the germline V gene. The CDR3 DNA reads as TGTGCCAGCAGCTTAGCAGCTAGCGCTGAAGCTTTCTTT. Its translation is CASSLAASAEAFF. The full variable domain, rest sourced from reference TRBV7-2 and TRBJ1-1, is GAGVSQSPSNKVTEKGKDVELRCDPISGHTALYWYRQSLGQGLEFLIYFQGNSAPDKSGLPSDRFSAERTGGSVSTLTIQRTQQEDSAVYLCASSLAASAEAFFGQGTRLTVV.

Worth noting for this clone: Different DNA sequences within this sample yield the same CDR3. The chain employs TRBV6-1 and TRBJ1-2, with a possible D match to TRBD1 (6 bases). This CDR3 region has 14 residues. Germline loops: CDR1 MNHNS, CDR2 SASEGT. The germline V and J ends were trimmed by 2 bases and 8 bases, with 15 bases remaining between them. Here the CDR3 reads CASSEYGGAKGYTF. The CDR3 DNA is TGTGCCAGCAGTGAATACGGGGGGGCGAAGGGCTACACCTTC.

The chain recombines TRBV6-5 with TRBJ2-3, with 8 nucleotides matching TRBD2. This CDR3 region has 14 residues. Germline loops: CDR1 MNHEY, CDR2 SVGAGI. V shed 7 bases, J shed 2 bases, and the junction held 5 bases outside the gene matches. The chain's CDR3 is CASTERGNTDTQYF. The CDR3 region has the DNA TGTGCCAGCACAGAGCGGGGGAACACAGATACGCAGTATTTT.

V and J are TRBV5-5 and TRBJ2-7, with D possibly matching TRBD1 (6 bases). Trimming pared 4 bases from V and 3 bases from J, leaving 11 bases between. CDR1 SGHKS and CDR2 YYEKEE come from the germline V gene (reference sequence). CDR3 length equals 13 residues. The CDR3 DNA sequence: TGTGCCAGCAGCCCGGGACAAAACTACGAGCAGTACTTC. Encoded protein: CASSPGQNYEQYF.

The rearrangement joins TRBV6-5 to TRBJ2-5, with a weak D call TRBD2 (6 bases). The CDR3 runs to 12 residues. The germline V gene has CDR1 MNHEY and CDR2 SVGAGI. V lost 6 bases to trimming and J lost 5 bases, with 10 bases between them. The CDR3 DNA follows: TGTGCCAGCAGGACGGAGGGCGAGACCCAGTACTTC. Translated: CASRTEGETQYF.